Each of the 15 T cell receptor beta chains below was sequenced from the same sample in a study of regulatory T cells in long-lasting Graves disease. Construction of TCR beta libraries relied on iRepertoire HTBI primers and on Arm-PCR targeting CDR3 regions. TCRdb re-analysed the multiplex PCR reads in MiXCR, keeping a single row per CDR3 protein. The data contain a few hundred thousand distinct CDR3 sequences, approximately 12% of them singletons. Described time point: newly diagnosed GD, antithyroid drugs for less than 3 months. Construction of the TCR library relied on RNA isolated from PBMCs. The sample was also reused in another study, on T cells in Graves' hyperthyroidism and ophthalmopathy.

The sequenced sample was peripheral blood mononuclear cells (PBMCs), obtained at new diagnosis, from a patient treated with antithyroid drugs. All receptors come from a woman aged 18-29 years with Graves disease.

This chain's CDR3 is CATSAGPLNEQFF. The CDR3 DNA reads TGTGCCACCAGCGCGGGCCCGCTCAATGAGCAGTTCTTC. This rearrangement joins TRBV15 to TRBJ2-1; TRBD2 might be the D (5 bases). Trimming pared 5 bases from V and 6 bases from J, leaving 11 bases between. This CDR3 has 13 residues. Looked up from germline, CDR1 is LNHNV and CDR2 is YYDKDF (reference sequence). Filled out from reference TRBV15 and TRBJ2-1, the complete variable domain reads DAMVIQNPRYQVTQFGKPVTLSCSQTLNHNVMYWYQQKSSQAPKLLFHYYDKDFNNEADTPDNFQSRRPNTSFCFLDIRSPGLGDTAMYLCATSAGPLNEQFFGPGTRLTVL.

In this sample, this clonotype turned up a few times. This chain connects TRBV20-1 to TRBJ2-1; TRBD1 matches 7 bases. The germline CDR1 and CDR2 sequences are DFQATT and SNEGSKA (reference sequence). Losses at the gene ends were 3 bases for V and 7 bases for J; bases not matched to a gene: 3. CDR3 length: 12 amino acids. CDR3 region: CSASFRGNEQFF. The CDR3 DNA sequence: TGCAGTGCTAGCTTCAGGGGGAATGAGCAGTTCTTC.

Comment on this clonotype: A junction boundary mismatches the germline segment, possibly from a read error. The CDR3 here is CATGDPSGNSYNEQFF. The CDR3 DNA sequence: TGTGCCACCGGTGACCCGAGCGGGAACTCCTACAATGAGCAGTTCTTC. The rearrangement joins TRBV24-1 to TRBJ2-1; 7 nucleotides line up with TRBD2. Germline-derived CDR1 and CDR2 are KGHDR and SFDVKD. The CDR3 has 16 amino acids.

This clonotype was recorded a few times. The V and J genes are TRBV27 and TRBJ2-1; 9 bases agree with TRBD1. V trimming: 5 bases; J trimming: 3 bases; junction bases outside the gene matches: 5. The CDR3 runs to 15 residues. Germline V lookup: CDR1 MNHEY, CDR2 SMNVEV (reference sequence). In DNA form, the CDR3 reads TGTGCCAGCAGTCCCGGGGACAGGGTCTACAATGAGCAGTTCTTC. It encodes CASSPGDRVYNEQFF.

This clonotype was observed at least ten times. The genes are TRBV10-3 and TRBJ2-2; D gene uncertain. The CDR3 loop spans 15 amino acids. V was pared by 2 bases and J by 0 bases, with 7 bases between. Germline CDR1 and CDR2: ENHRY and SYGVKD. The CDR3 sequence is CAISENVANTGELFF. CDR3 coding DNA: TGTGCCATCAGTGAGAATGTCGCGAACACCGGGGAGCTGTTTTTT.

Many counts were recorded for this clonotype. The chain recombines TRBV28 with TRBJ2-5, with D perhaps assigned TRBD1 or TRBD2 (5 bases each). CDR1 is MDHEN and CDR2 is SYDVKM in the germline V gene. The CDR3 totals 13 residues. V gave up 10 bases and J gave up 3 bases, with 15 bases separating them. CDR3 in DNA: TGTGCCACCCTCCGGGGACGGAAAGAGACCCAGTACTTC. It yields the protein CATLRGRKETQYF. The full variable domain, its missing parts supplied by reference TRBV28 and TRBJ2-5, is DVKVTQSSRYLVKRTGEKVFLECVQDMDHENMFWYRQDPGLGLRLIYFSYDVKMKEKGDIPEGYSVSREKKERFSLILESASTNQTSMYLCATLRGRKETQYFGPGTRLLVL.

This clonotype occurred a few times. The genes are TRBV20-1 and TRBJ2-7; 7 bases are shared with TRBD2. This CDR3 is built from 15 residues. Germline trimming cut 5 bases from V and 5 bases from J; bases unmatched to any gene: 15. CDR1 and CDR2 from the germline V gene are DFQATT and SNEGSKA (reference sequence). This CDR3 is CSASSAVGGPHEQYF. DNA of the CDR3: TGCAGTGCTTCTAGTGCCGTGGGAGGGCCCCACGAGCAGTACTTC.

This clonotype was found many times. The chain has TRBV12-3 or TRBV12-4 and TRBJ2-1; 8 bases map to TRBD2. This CDR3 has 14 amino acids. J lost 15 bases, V lost 4 bases, and 14 bases had no gene match. The CDR3 coding sequence is TGTGCCAGCAGTTCCACTTCGGGGGGGACCGGGCGGTTCTTC. This translates into CASSSTSGGTGRFF.

This clonotype showed up many times. CDR3 nucleotide sequence: TGTGCCAGCAGCCGACGGCCGGACCCCTACGAGCAGTACTTC. Its translation is CASSRRPDPYEQYF. V gene TRBV11-2 combines with J gene TRBJ2-7; the D is unclear. Germline V gives CDR1 SGHAT, CDR2 FQNNGV. This CDR3 is 14 amino acids long. The V end was cut by 5 bases, the J end by 2 bases, with 13 bases between.

This clonotype was counted a few times. The chain employs TRBV3-1 and TRBJ2-1; 7 nucleotides align to TRBD2. The CDR3 loop spans 13 amino acids. CDR1 LGHDT and CDR2 YNNKEL come from the germline V gene (reference sequence). V lost 4 bases and J lost 9; bases outside the gene matches: 6. The CDR3 coding sequence is TGTGCCAGCAGCCCGGACCAGCGGGGTGAGCAGTTCTTC. Translating gives CASSPDQRGEQFF.

This clonotype was recorded many times. V gene TRBV6-1 combines with J gene TRBJ2-7, with D unresolved. This CDR3 comprises 16 residues. V dropped 7 bases and J dropped 2 bases, with 21 bases sitting between them. The germline CDR1 and CDR2 sequences are MNHNS and SASEGT. The CDR3 spells CASKGHLGLPAYEQYF. The CDR3 coding sequence is TGTGCCAGCAAAGGGCACCTAGGCCTTCCTGCCTACGAGCAGTACTTC.

This clonotype was observed many times. The J gene is TRBJ1-5, the V gene TRBV6-1; D might be TRBD1 (6 bases). Germline CDR1 is MNHNS and CDR2 is SASEGT. There are 14 residues in the CDR3. Trimming cost V 5 bases and J 3 bases, with 11 bases left between them. CDR3 in DNA: TGTGCCAGCAGTCGGGGGCCCTACAATCAGCCCCAGCATTTT. Translating it yields CASSRGPYNQPQHF.

The chain employs TRBV25-1 and TRBJ1-2; D is unresolved. The CDR3 is 12 residues long. The V end was cut by 0 bases, the J end by 4 bases, with 3 bases between. Germline lookup yields CDR1 MGHDK and CDR2 SYGVNS. CDR3 nucleotides: TGTGCCAGCAGTGAATACCCCTATGGCTACACCTTC. It is translated as CASSEYPYGYTF.

The chain is built from TRBV4-1 and TRBJ1-1, with D possibly being TRBD1 (5 bases). The CDR3 is 16 residues long. V was clipped by 3 bases and J by 3 bases, with 17 bases between them. CDR1 is MGHRA, CDR2 YSYEKL, per germline. The chain's CDR3 is CASSHSGSLGDTEAFF. For the CDR3, the DNA is TGCGCCAGCAGCCATTCAGGGAGCTTGGGGGACACTGAAGCTTTCTTT.

This clonotype was counted ten times or more. The gene calls are TRBV20-1 and TRBJ2-1; TRBD2 matches 13 bases. Germline CDR1 DFQATT, CDR2 SNEGSKA (reference sequence). J lost 10 bases, V lost 5 bases, and 11 bases had no gene match. This CDR3 is 15 amino acids long. The CDR3 loop is CSAPLAGGPFREQFF. The CDR3 DNA sequence: TGCAGTGCTCCACTAGCGGGAGGGCCCTTCAGGGAGCAGTTCTTC.